The sample holds a few counts of the clone carrying this T cell receptor beta chain. Clones were read by immunoSEQ multiplex PCR, and TCRdb kept only the in-frame ones, dropping some. This table holds over 50,000 clones, around 93% found once. This entry comes from a study of technical replicates of blood from a handful of donors. Germline values: CDR1 SNHLY, CDR2 FYNNEI. The CDR3 totals 13 residues. V was shortened by 5 bases and J by 6 bases, with 11 bases between the two germline ends. The V call is TRBV2, the J call TRBJ1-5; D ambiguous. The TCR sequence derives from a human donor in good health. Some clones in this sample may be carry-over from other donors' samples. The sequenced sample was PBMCs. CDR3 region: CASSFGRSQPQHF. CDR3 in DNA: TGTGCCAGCAGTTTTGGGCGCAGTCAGCCCCAGCATTTT.